The clone carrying this T cell receptor beta chain was seen at least ten times. The antigen is not known. The data stem from a study of T-cell reconstitution after alpha-beta-depleted transplantation in children. Study results and caveats: Where alpha-beta T cells came from about two months after transplant was reportedly several hundred expanded graft clones. Diversity and T-cell counts at one year after transplant derived mostly from new T cells. It was surviving recipient T cells and thymic progenitors that gave some patients high TCRbeta diversity at day 60.

V was trimmed by 4 bases and J by 5 bases, leaving 8 bases between them. This CDR3 region has 12 residues. Preparation of the TCRbeta library used unique molecular identifiers. TCRdb analysed the PCR reads with MiXCR anew, one entry per CDR3 protein. In the table there are about 590,000 distinct CDR3 sequences, under 15% of which are singletons. This clonotype was sampled from a male patient between 5 and 17 years old who had a stem cell transplant for acute myeloid leukemia, so the T cells may come from the graft donor. The starting material was PBMCs, mostly from graft donor cells, obtained 360 days after TCRalphabeta/CD19-depleted stem cell transplant. The chain is built from TRBV12-3 or TRBV12-4 and TRBJ2-5, with no clear D. The DNA of the CDR3 is TGTGCCAGCAGTTCGCACATGGAGACCCAGTACTTC. Translating gives CASSSHMETQYF.